A single T cell receptor beta chain is shown here with its context. The antigen it binds to is not known. No base qualities exist here, and no much larger clone lies one base off it. The sample holds other DNA sequences that translate to the same CDR3. The immunoSEQ Assay, a bias-controlled multiplex PCR, was used to amplify TCRbeta CDR3 regions from genomic DNA. The study's own analysis went as follows. The number of nucleated cells in each sample was estimated from the amplification of reference gene primers within the assay. To quantify the absolute abundance of each unique TCRbeta CDR3 rearrangement, sequence reads were collapsed and filtered. Productive Simpson clonality was computed per sample as the square root of Simpson's diversity index over productive rearrangements. Imported from immuneACCESS, the table was reduced by TCRdb to in-frame sequences with V and J called. These copies leave out some clones; in studies compared against another copy, an unresolved V gene accounts for under half, and the cause of the remainder is not known. V and J calls and clone size are copied from that table; D and trimming were computed from the DNA. The sample table lists about 240,000 clones, approximately 90% of them with a count of one. The ten biggest clones cover approximately 4.2% of the sample.

Participants in the prospective study were enrolled through a virtual design, were aged about 18 to 89 years, and lived in about two dozen United States geographic areas. To assign participants to cohorts, the prospective study relied on clinical history that participants themselves reported in a screening survey and a study questionnaire. ImmuneRACE Cohort 3 recovered participants were defined by two consecutive negative NP/OP PCR tests, healthcare professional clearance, or symptom resolution. In the prospective study, whole blood, serum and a nasopharyngeal or oropharyngeal swab were collected from each participant by mobile phlebotomists. Additional blood draws and questionnaires over an approximately two-month period could optionally be provided by prospective study participants. Before DNA extraction, prospective study blood samples were shipped either frozen or at room temperature. These data originate in a study of blood T cell repertoires in COVID-19 (TCRdb year 2020). For the study in its entirety: Collaborator samples came from the United States, Italy and Spain and covered acute and convalescent phases of COVID-19. The dataset comprised deeply sampled blood TCRbeta repertoires from subjects exposed to, actively infected with, or recovered from COVID-19. The repertoires were released in a freely available public database meant as a resource for research on the immune response to SARS-CoV-2. Where available, HLA class I and class II types were obtained from metadata supplied by the sample provider rather than from assay-based typing. Samples came from the ongoing ImmuneRACE study (first 160 participants) plus 1,254 subjects from 6 global collaborators. A de-identified subject ID, COVID-19 status, age in years and sex were almost always included in the sample metadata. The prospective study material was composed of cDNA or gDNA derived from T cells, B-cell-depleted T cells, or PBMCs.

Taken from cysteine to phenylalanine, the CDR3 has 13 residues. Only the CDR3 DNA is retained, 39 bases long and in frame from the first base. V ends up 3 bases short and J 5 bases short, with an unmatched junction base count of 3. On the study overall, not on this receptor specifically: Clinical and demographic metadata were provided uncurated, with the amount varying by source and participant.

The chain is made from TRBV12-3 or TRBV12-4 and TRBJ2-5; 7 of the junction bases match TRBD2. This sequence originates from a woman in her thirties who had recovered from COVID-19. The material sequenced was PBMCs or T cells enriched from blood (not recorded which). The CDR3 corresponds to CASSFAGRETQYF. The bases read TGTGCCAGCAGTTTTGCCGGGAGGGAGACCCAGTACTTC.